This T cell receptor (beta chain) was observed in a study of cytomegalovirus exposure and HLA in healthy donors. The PCR was carried out with 60 Vbeta primers and 13 Jbeta primers. Libraries were prepared by immunoSEQ multiplex PCR; TCRdb keeps only in-frame clonotypes and omits some of them. In the table there are about 170,000 clones, roughly 85% of which are singletons. Source material: PBMCs. This clonotype was sampled from a boy between 2 and 10 years old in good health and CMV-seronegative.

The CDR3 DNA sequence: TGTGCCAGCAGTCCTAGCGGGAGACCTTCTTACGAGCAGTACTTC. This translates into CASSPSGRPSYEQYF. The rearrangement links TRBV5-4 to TRBJ2-7; 10 bases are a match to TRBD2. Germline V gene sequence: CDR1 SGHNT, CDR2 YYREEE (reference sequence). This CDR3 is built from 15 residues. Trimming took 5 bases from V and 4 from J; bases not matched to a gene: 9.